The 2 T cell receptor beta chains given below trace back to one sample, sequenced in a study of cytomegalovirus exposure and HLA in healthy donors. Generated by immunoSEQ multiplex PCR, the TCRdb table keeps only in-frame clones and is missing some. Of over 200,000 clones in the sample, around four fifths were seen once. Sequencing input: PBMCs. These receptors all come from a woman aged 18-29 years in good health and CMV-seronegative.

The chain combines TRBV5-6 with TRBJ2-7; 9 bases align to TRBD1. The germline gives CDR1 SGHDT, CDR2 YYEEEE. The CDR3 is made up of 14 amino acids. V lost 4 bases to trimming and J lost 4 bases; unmatched junction nucleotides: 6. CDR3 in DNA: TGTGCCAGCAGCAAAGGGACAGGGAGATACGAGCAGTACTTC. Protein sequence: CASSKGTGRYEQYF.

The rearrangement uses TRBV27 and TRBJ1-1; D may be TRBD1 (6 bases). The V end lost 4 bases, the J end lost 1 base, and 19 bases lay between the germline ends. CDR3 length: 17 amino acids. Germline V gives CDR1 MNHEY, CDR2 SMNVEV (reference sequence). The CDR3, as DNA: TGTGCCAGCAGTTCCCCCCGCGTGGGGGCAGGGAACACTGAAGCTTTCTTT. Its protein is CASSSPRVGAGNTEAFF.